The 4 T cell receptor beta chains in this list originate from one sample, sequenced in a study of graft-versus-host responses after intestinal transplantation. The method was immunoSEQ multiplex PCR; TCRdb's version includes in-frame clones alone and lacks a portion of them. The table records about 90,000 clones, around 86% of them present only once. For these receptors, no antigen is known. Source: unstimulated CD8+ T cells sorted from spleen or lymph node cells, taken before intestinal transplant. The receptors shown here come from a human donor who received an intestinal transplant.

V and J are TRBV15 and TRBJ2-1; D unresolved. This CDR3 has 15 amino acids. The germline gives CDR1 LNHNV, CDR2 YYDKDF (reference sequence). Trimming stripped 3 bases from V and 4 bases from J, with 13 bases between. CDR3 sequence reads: CATSRGRSSYNEQFF. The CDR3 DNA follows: TGTGCCACCAGCAGGGGAAGGTCATCTTACAATGAGCAGTTCTTC. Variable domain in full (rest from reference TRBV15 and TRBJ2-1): DAMVIQNPRYQVTQFGKPVTLSCSQTLNHNVMYWYQQKSSQAPKLLFHYYDKDFNNEADTPDNFQSRRPNTSFCFLDIRSPGLGDTAMYLCATSRGRSSYNEQFFGPGTRLTVL.

The CDR3: CASSSNRGEGNGYTF. CDR3 nucleotide sequence: TGTGCCAGCAGCTCTAATAGGGGGGAAGGAAATGGCTACACCTTC. J is TRBJ1-2 and V is TRBV13; TRBD1 is a possible D gene (6 bases). Deletions cut 4 bases from V and 6 bases from J, with 18 bases between. Germline assignment: CDR1 PRHDT and CDR2 FYEKMQ (reference sequence). The CDR3 is 15 residues long.

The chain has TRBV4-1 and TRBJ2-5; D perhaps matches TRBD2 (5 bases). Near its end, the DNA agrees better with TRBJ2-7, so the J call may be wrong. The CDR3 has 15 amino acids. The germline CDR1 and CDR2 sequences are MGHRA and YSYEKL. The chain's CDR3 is CASNYYVGSSYEQYF. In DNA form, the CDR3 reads TGCGCCAGCAATTATTATGTGGGGAGCTCCTACGAGCAGTACTTC.

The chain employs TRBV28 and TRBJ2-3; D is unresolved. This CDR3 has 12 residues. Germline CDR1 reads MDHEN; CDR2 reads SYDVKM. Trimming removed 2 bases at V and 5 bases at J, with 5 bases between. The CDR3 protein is CASSLRVDTQYF. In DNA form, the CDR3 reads TGTGCCAGCAGTTTACGGGTAGATACGCAGTATTTT.